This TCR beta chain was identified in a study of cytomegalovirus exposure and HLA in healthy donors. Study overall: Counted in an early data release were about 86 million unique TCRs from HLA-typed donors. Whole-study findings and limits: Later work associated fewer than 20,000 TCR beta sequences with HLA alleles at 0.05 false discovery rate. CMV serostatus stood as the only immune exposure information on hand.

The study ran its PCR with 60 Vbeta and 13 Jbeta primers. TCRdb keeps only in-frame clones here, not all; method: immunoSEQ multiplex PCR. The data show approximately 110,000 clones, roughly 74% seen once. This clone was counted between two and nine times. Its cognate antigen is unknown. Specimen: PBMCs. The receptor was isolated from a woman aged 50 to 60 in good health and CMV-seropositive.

The CDR3 DNA reads as TGTGCCAGCAGCCTGAGACAGGGACGAGCTGAAAAACTGTTTTTT. This gives the protein CASSLRQGRAEKLFF. The chain carries TRBV5-4 and TRBJ1-4, with 7 bases that match TRBD1. CDR3 length: 15 amino acids. J was trimmed by 7 bases and V by 4 bases; bases with no gene match: 10. Germline CDR1 is SGHNT and CDR2 is YYREEE (reference sequence).